This T cell receptor beta chain was documented in a study of T-cell reconstitution after alpha-beta-depleted transplantation in children. It was with unique molecular identifiers that the TCRbeta library was prepared. TCRdb re-called the PCR reads through MiXCR, storing one row per CDR3 protein. This table holds 500,000 or so distinct CDR3 sequences, around 10% found once. This clonotype was seen more than once but under ten times. Sequenced here: PBMCs, mostly from graft donor cells, sampled 180 days after TCRalphabeta/CD19-depleted stem cell transplant. The sequence was obtained from a female patient under 10 years old who had a stem cell transplant for aplastic anemia, so the T cells may come from the graft donor.

CDR3 region: CASSIGLAEPLVQFF. CDR3 nucleotide sequence: TGTGCCAGTAGTATAGGTCTAGCGGAGCCCCTGGTGCAGTTCTTC. This chain links TRBV19 with TRBJ2-1; 7 positions agree with TRBD2. Germline CDR1 is LNHDA and CDR2 is SQIVND (reference sequence). The V gene end was trimmed by 1 base and the J gene end by 12 bases; junction bases not matched to a gene: 12. This CDR3 contains 15 residues.